This T cell receptor (beta chain) was observed in a study of long-term antiretroviral therapy in people with HIV. The assay, immunoSEQ v3.0, was run at survey level. Assay: immunoSEQ multiplex PCR; the TCRdb copy retains only in-frame clones and omits some. The sample yields 19,000 or so clones, 80% seen once. CDR1 GTSNPN and CDR2 SVGIG come from the germline V gene (reference sequence). The CDR3 length is 15 residues. The V and J ends lost 2 bases and 7 bases, in that order; junction bases with no gene match: 12. No donor had fewer than one pre-ART PBMC sample or fewer than two post-ART PBMC samples.

The sample was unsorted PBMCs, taken 0.2 years after starting antiretroviral therapy. The chain joins TRBV30 to TRBJ2-7; 9 bases map to TRBD1. The source is a woman aged 40 to 55 with HIV. The CDR3 coding sequence is TGTGCCTGGAGTTATATGGGGACAGGGCCGCTGGAGCAGTACTTC. Amino acids: CAWSYMGTGPLEQYF.